Here is one T cell receptor (beta chain) with its context. Original methodology: Amplifying reference gene primers gave estimates of nucleated cell counts. Sequenced by immunoSEQ multiplex PCR; TCRdb stores in-frame clones only, minus some. That table gives V, J and clone size, and the DNA gave D and trimming. The sample lists hundreds of thousands of clones; around nine tenths were seen once. The sample is drawn from a study of blood T cell repertoires in COVID-19. Turning to the study itself: Spain, Italy and the United States supplied samples that represented acute and convalescent COVID-19. The analysed material was cDNA or gDNA that came from T cells, B-cell-depleted T cells, or PBMCs.

The CDR3 extends over 14 amino acids. Germline loops: CDR1 SGDLS, CDR2 YYNGEE. J was trimmed by 5 bases and V by 4 bases; bases with no gene match: 9. The sequence derives from an elderly man with acute or convalescent COVID-19. Sample: peripheral blood. The chain uses TRBV9 and TRBJ2-7; 7 bases are shared with TRBD2. CDR3 loop: CASSLGGSLHEQYF. In nucleotides, the CDR3 is TGTGCCAGCAGCTTGGGGGGGTCTCTGCACGAGCAGTACTTC.